The text below deals with one TCR beta chain. The germline gives CDR1 SEHNR, CDR2 FQNEAQ (reference sequence). The CDR3 spans 14 residues. The V end lost 5 bases, the J end lost 2 bases, and 13 bases lay between the germline ends. These data originate in a study of shared clonotypes between healthy human individuals. Study background: Each donor contributed plates that comprised three CD4 naive, three CD4 memory, two CD8 naive and one CD8 memory.

In the naive CD8 group, cells lacked CD45RO and were positively selected for CCR7, so terminally differentiated effector memory CD45RA+ cells were left out. Original methodology: Filtering was not the same, since immunoSEQ gave junction-only sequences without quality scores. The repertoire was sequenced with immunoSEQ multiplex PCR; TCRdb's copy has only in-frame clones and lacks some. The D gene and trimming were derived from the DNA, and the V and J assignments and clone size from that table. The table lists about 2,200,000 clones, roughly 91% of them singletons, with around 1.7% in the top ten. Sequences were obtained from naive CD8+ T cells from PBMCs. The clonotype comes from a man aged 18 to 35 in good health. Some clones in this sample may be carry-over from other donors' samples. The rearrangement links TRBV7-9 to TRBJ2-7; possible D gene TRBD2, 5 bases. This chain's CDR3 is CASSEGLLAYEQYF. The CDR3 bases are TGTGCCAGCAGCGAGGGTTTGCTAGCCTACGAGCAGTACTTC. The full variable domain, in which reference TRBV7-9 and TRBJ2-7 provide the parts outside the CDR3, is DTGVSQNPRHKITKRGQNVTFRCDPISEHNRLYWYRQTLGQGPEFLTYFQNEAQLEKSRLLSDRFSAERPKGSFSTLEIQRTEQGDSAMYLCASSEGLLAYEQYFGPGTRLTVT.